This TCR beta chain was captured by sequencing in a study of brain T cells in children with intractable seizures. Time point noted: blood from clinic visit 5 months post-surgery; TSC patient then seizure free. Only cases whose brain tissue showed the highest T cell transcript signatures were sequenced. The assay was immunoSEQ multiplex PCR, and TCRdb's table has in-frame clones only and misses some. This sample yields about 320,000 clones, of which approximately 93% are seen a single time; 5.7% belongs to the top ten. General observations from the study: HCMV serostatus was not known, and viral specificity came from CDR3 similarity only. Absence of clones before surgery may stem from lower sequencing depth.

In the case of this clone: Its antigen is not identified.

This CDR3 has 15 amino acids. CDR1 and CDR2 from the germline V gene are SEHNR and FQNEAQ (reference sequence). The ends were cut back, 0 bases at V and 5 bases at J, with 14 bases in the middle. The clonotype was recovered from a boy less than two years old with tuberous sclerosis and intractable seizures. The V call is TRBV7-9, the J call TRBJ2-7, with a tentative D call TRBD2 (5 bases). Source: peripheral blood, taken 4 to 5 months after surgery. CDR3 nucleotides: TGTGCCAGCAGCTTAGCCACGAGGCTAGCCCACGAGCAGTACTTC. Translated: CASSLATRLAHEQYF.